Below are 26 T cell receptor beta chains sequenced from a single sample in a study of shared clonotypes between healthy human individuals. The repertoire was sequenced with immunoSEQ multiplex PCR; TCRdb's copy has only in-frame clones and lacks some. The sample shows roughly 1,000,000 clones, 78% of them seen only once. Sequencing was performed on memory CD4+ T cells from PBMCs. Documented subset: CD45RA-negative fraction. The receptors shown here come from a man aged 18 to 35 in good health. Some clones in this sample may be carry-over from other donors' samples.

The sample holds a few counts of this clone. V gene TRBV7-2 combines with J gene TRBJ2-3; tentative D call: TRBD1 (6 bases). CDR3 length: 13 residues. The V gene's germline CDR1 is SGHTA and CDR2 FQGNSA. Trimming cost V 3 bases and J 5 bases, with 9 bases left between them. The CDR3 nucleotides are TGTGCCAGCAGCTTCGGACAGCGAGATACGCAGTATTTT. As protein: CASSFGQRDTQYF. The full variable domain, with the rest looked up from reference TRBV7-2 and TRBJ2-3, is GAGVSQSPSNKVTEKGKDVELRCDPISGHTALYWYRQSLGQGLEFLIYFQGNSAPDKSGLPSDRFSAERTGGSVSTLTIQRTQQEDSAVYLCASSFGQRDTQYFGPGTRLTVL.

The chain has TRBV5-1 and TRBJ1-1; perhaps TRBD1 as D (5 bases). The CDR3 covers 15 residues. V was shortened by 6 bases and J by 1 base, with 16 bases between the two germline ends. CDR1 and CDR2 from the germline V gene are SGHRS and YFSETQ. The CDR3 bases are TGCGCCAGCACCCTGACCGCTGGGACGAACACTGAAGCTTTCTTT. Translation gives CASTLTAGTNTEAFF.

The V gene is TRBV29-1, the J gene TRBJ2-7; D may be TRBD2 (6 bases). The CDR3 runs 15 residues. Trimming stripped 5 bases from V and 2 bases from J, with 19 bases between. The V gene's germline CDR1 is SQVTM and CDR2 ANQGSEA. The CDR3 region is CSVTFPGTAPYEQYF. The CDR3 nucleotides read TGCAGCGTTACTTTCCCCGGGACTGCCCCCTACGAGCAGTACTTC.

V is TRBV5-6 and J is TRBJ1-5, with 8 bases lining up with TRBD1. CDR1 SGHDT and CDR2 YYEEEE come from the germline V gene. V shed 3 bases, J shed 9 bases, and the junction held 20 bases outside the gene matches. The CDR3 consists of 18 residues. Here the CDR3 DNA reads TGTGCCAGCAGCTACGGACAGGGAGGTGGATTTTTTAGCCGGCCCCAGCATTTT. Its protein product is CASSYGQGGGFFSRPQHF.

The chain links TRBV7-2 to TRBJ2-2, with D maybe TRBD2 (5 bases). With 2 bases removed from V and 4 bases from J, the gap between germline ends came to 17 bases. Looked up from germline, CDR1 is SGHTA and CDR2 is FQGNSA. The CDR3 loop spans 17 amino acids. CDR3 in amino acids: CASSLFLASRPTGELFF. The CDR3 region has the DNA TGTGCCAGCAGCTTATTCCTAGCCTCCAGACCCACCGGGGAGCTGTTTTTT.

With respect to this clone: One end of the junction varies from germline; a read error may be responsible. This rearrangement joins TRBV18 to TRBJ2-2; TRBD2 agrees at 8 bases. Germline V CDR1 and CDR2: KGHSH, LQKENI. CDR3 length: 15 amino acids. The CDR3 DNA sequence: TGTGCCAGCTCTCCACAGCGGGGGACCACCGGGGAGCTGTTTTTT. As protein: CASSPQRGTTGELFF.

V is TRBV5-8 and J is TRBJ1-2, with 7 bases aligning to TRBD1. The CDR3 extends over 17 amino acids. With V trimmed by 4 bases and J by 5 bases, 17 bases remained unmatched. CDR1 and CDR2 from the germline V gene are SGHTS and YDEGEE. The CDR3 loop reads CASSLTGEGPKLYGYTF. CDR3 nucleotide sequence: TGTGCCAGCAGCCTTACAGGGGAAGGGCCTAAACTATATGGCTACACCTTC.

V gene TRBV7-6 combines with J gene TRBJ2-2; no clear D. The CDR3 contains 14 residues. Germline-derived CDR1 and CDR2 are SGHVS and FNYEAQ. Trimming shortened V by 5 bases and J by 4 bases, and 11 bases separated the two germline ends. CDR3 amino acids: CASSTPGGTGELFF. The CDR3 region has the DNA TGTGCCAGCAGCACCCCGGGCGGCACCGGGGAGCTGTTTTTT.

CDR3 amino acids: CASSLLGVHEGTEAFF. CDR3 DNA: TGCGCCAGCAGCTTGCTGGGGGTCCATGAAGGCACTGAAGCTTTCTTT. This rearrangement joins TRBV5-1 to TRBJ1-1, with D perhaps matching TRBD1 (5 bases). V was shortened by 1 base and J by 4 bases, with 17 bases between the two germline ends. The CDR3 is 16 amino acids. Looked up from germline, CDR1 is SGHRS and CDR2 is YFSETQ.

CDR3 protein: CASSLTQRTTGELFF. The CDR3 DNA is TGTGCCAGCAGCTTAACTCAGCGGACCACCGGGGAGCTGTTTTTT. The J gene is TRBJ2-2, the V gene TRBV7-8; D might be TRBD2 (5 bases). Germline V gene data show CDR1 as SGHVS and CDR2 as FQNEAQ. The CDR3 is made up of 15 amino acids. Trimming pared 2 bases from V and 4 bases from J, leaving 11 bases between.

This clone was counted many times. The V gene is TRBV7-9, the J gene TRBJ1-3; D possibly corresponds to TRBD1 (6 bases). Between the trimmed V and J ends, which lost 2 bases and 4 bases, there was a span of 6 bases. The CDR3 sequence is 13 residues long. CDR1 and CDR2 (germline): SEHNR, FQNEAQ (reference sequence). This CDR3 is CASSLQGGNTIYF. CDR3 coding DNA: TGTGCCAGCAGCTTACAGGGGGGAAACACCATATATTTT.

This chain connects TRBV9 to TRBJ2-7, with D possibly TRBD2 on 6 matching bases. The V gene lost 5 bases and the J gene lost 5 bases, with 23 bases spanning the gap. Germline-derived CDR1 and CDR2 are SGDLS and YYNGEE. The CDR3 consists of 16 residues. The CDR3 region has the DNA TGTGCCAGCAGTCGTAGTCCAGCGGAGGGACGTAACGAGCAGTACTTC. This encodes CASSRSPAEGRNEQYF.

The genes are TRBV11-2 and TRBJ2-5, with D perhaps TRBD1 (6 bases). The CDR3 has 18 residues. The V gene lost 5 bases and the J gene lost 5 bases, with 27 bases spanning the gap. The germline V gene has CDR1 SGHAT and CDR2 FQNNGV. The CDR3 DNA reads TGTGCCAGCAGCGCAGGTTGGAGGAGTCTGGGGGCTTTGGAGACCCAGTACTTC. The encoded protein is CASSAGWRSLGALETQYF.

The V call is TRBV7-9, the J call TRBJ2-5, with D perhaps assigned TRBD1 or TRBD2 (5 bases each). There are 14 residues in the CDR3. V lost 5 bases to trimming and J lost 2 bases, with 12 bases between them. Germline assignment: CDR1 SEHNR and CDR2 FQNEAQ (reference sequence). DNA for the CDR3: TGTGCCAGCAGCCTCTTTGAGGGGCAAGAGACCCAGTACTTC. This translates into CASSLFEGQETQYF. The full variable domain, in which reference TRBV7-9 and TRBJ2-5 provide the parts outside the CDR3, is DTGVSQNPRHKITKRGQNVTFRCDPISEHNRLYWYRQTLGQGPEFLTYFQNEAQLEKSRLLSDRFSAERPKGSFSTLEIQRTEQGDSAMYLCASSLFEGQETQYFGPGTRLLVL.

This chain uses TRBV30 with TRBJ2-2, with a weak D call TRBD1 (6 bases). The CDR3 spans 14 residues. The V end lost 3 bases, the J end lost 5 bases, and 13 bases lay between the germline ends. Germline assignment: CDR1 GTSNPN and CDR2 SVGIG (reference sequence). The CDR3 protein is CAWRAERGTGELFF. The CDR3 region has the DNA TGTGCCTGGAGGGCGGAGAGGGGGACCGGGGAGCTGTTTTTT.

V and J are TRBV6-5 and TRBJ2-7, with TRBD1 as a possible D gene (7 bases). This CDR3 is 13 amino acids long. Trimming removed 6 bases from V and 4 bases from J, with 13 bases in between. CDR1 is MNHEY and CDR2 is SVGAGI in the germline V gene. The CDR3 nucleotides are TGTGCCAGCAGGCCGCGGGACAGATACGAGCAGTACTTC. Amino acids: CASRPRDRYEQYF.

This clone was counted once. The CDR3 coding sequence is TGTGCCAGCAGCACTCAGGGGGCTGAAGAGACCCAGTACTTC. It yields the protein CASSTQGAEETQYF. The genes are TRBV7-9 and TRBJ2-5; TRBD1 aligns across 8 bases. The CDR3 totals 14 residues. In germline, CDR1 is SEHNR, CDR2 FQNEAQ (reference sequence). Trimming at V came to 5 bases and at J to 3 bases, leaving 5 bases not matched to a gene.

This chain connects TRBV5-4 to TRBJ1-2, with TRBD1 matching over 7 bases. Per the germline V gene, CDR1 is SGHNT and CDR2 is YYREEE (reference sequence). The CDR3 runs to 14 residues. The V and J ends lost 0 bases and 6 bases, in that order; junction bases with no gene match: 5. The CDR3 coding sequence is TGTGCCAGCAGCTTGGACAGGGGACGCAATGGCTACACCTTC. It encodes CASSLDRGRNGYTF.

The CDR3 DNA reads TGTGCCTGGAGGTACAGACCGAACACTGAAGCTTTCTTT. It yields the protein CAWRYRPNTEAFF. The chain links TRBV30 to TRBJ1-1; D is uncertain. The CDR3 is made up of 13 amino acids. The germline gives CDR1 GTSNPN, CDR2 SVGIG (reference sequence). V was clipped by 3 bases and J by 1 base, with 9 bases between them. The variable domain in full, completed from reference TRBV30 and TRBJ1-1, reads SQTIHQWPATLVQPVGSPLSLECTVEGTSNPNLYWYRQAAGRGLQLLFYSVGIGQISSEVPQNLSASRPQDRQFILSSKKLLLSDSGFYLCAWRYRPNTEAFFGQGTRLTVV.

V gene TRBV7-2 combines with J gene TRBJ2-3; TRBD2 matches 10 bases. CDR1 SGHTA and CDR2 FQGNSA come from the germline V gene. V was clipped by 5 bases and J by 3 bases; unmatched bases: 8. The CDR3 is 16 amino acids. The CDR3 region has the DNA TGTGCCAGCAGCCACGACTTAGCGGGAGGAACAGATACGCAGTATTTT. Its translation: CASSHDLAGGTDTQYF.

The chain couples TRBV15 to TRBJ2-5; 7 nucleotides match TRBD2. The CDR3 extends over 16 amino acids. The J segment lost 5 bases and the V segment lost 1 base, leaving 10 bases of the junction unmatched. Germline CDR1 is LNHNV and CDR2 is YYDKDF (reference sequence). CDR3 amino acids: CATSRGSGGRGETQYF. The CDR3 nucleotides read TGTGCCACCAGCAGAGGATCCGGCGGGAGAGGTGAGACCCAGTACTTC.

The chain links TRBV7-2 to TRBJ2-7, with TRBD2 as a possible D gene (5 bases). Trimming left V 5 bases short and J 7 bases short, with 12 bases between. Germline loops: CDR1 SGHTA, CDR2 FQGNSA. The CDR3 runs to 12 residues. Here the CDR3 reads CASSPGSGEQYF. The CDR3, as DNA: TGTGCCAGCAGCCCGGGATCGGGTGAGCAGTACTTC.

The V gene is TRBV28, the J gene TRBJ2-7; 8 positions match TRBD2. The CDR3 covers 15 residues. V lost 5 bases, J lost 6 bases, and 12 bases stayed unmatched. In germline, CDR1 is MDHEN, CDR2 SYDVKM. CDR3 protein: CASSLLIGGRFEQYF. The CDR3 nucleotides are TGTGCCAGCAGTCTGCTAATTGGCGGGAGGTTCGAGCAGTACTTC.

This clone was seen only once. As DNA, the CDR3 is TGTGCCAGCAGCTTTGGAACGGCCCAAGATACGCAGTATTTT. Amino acid sequence: CASSFGTAQDTQYF. The chain uses TRBV5-4 and TRBJ2-3; D not resolved. V was clipped by 2 bases and J by 5 bases, with 12 bases between them. The CDR3 runs 14 residues. From germline, CDR1 is SGHNT and CDR2 YYREEE (reference sequence).

V usage is TRBV6-5 and J usage is TRBJ2-1, with 9 bases identical to TRBD1. The germline gives CDR1 MNHEY, CDR2 SVGAGI. This CDR3 region has 15 residues. V lost 2 bases to trimming and J lost 9 bases; unmatched junction nucleotides: 8. The CDR3 reads CASSYRRDRVGEQFF. The DNA of the CDR3 is TGTGCCAGCAGTTACCGTCGGGACAGGGTGGGTGAGCAGTTCTTC.

This chain connects TRBV6-1 to TRBJ2-2; 9 bases fit TRBD1. Germline CDR1 reads MNHNS; CDR2 reads SASEGT. Trimming at V came to 6 bases and at J to 5 bases, leaving 7 bases not matched to a gene. The CDR3 consists of 15 residues. CDR3 amino acids: CASSEPGTGTGELFF. The CDR3 DNA sequence: TGTGCCAGCAGCGAACCCGGGACAGGGACCGGGGAGCTGTTTTTT.